This TCR beta chain appears in the sequencing data of a study of T cell clonotyping in hematopoietic cell transplantation. This CDR3 contains 15 residues. V lost 2 bases and J 2 bases, leaving 12 bases between the germline ends. Germline V gene data show CDR1 as SGHTA and CDR2 as FQGNSA. Stated time point: recipient sample about 28 days before transplant, after cytoreduction. Study-wide points: Pathologically expanded recipient clonotypes increased progressively from day 30 to day 180 as diversity fell.

Concerning this clone: Antigen unknown.

Repertoires were generated with immunoSEQ multiplex PCR, while TCRdb's copy carries only in-frame clones and drops some. Here the sample spans some 30,000 clones, around three quarters being singletons. Source: peripheral blood mononuclear cells, taken before stem cell transplant. The source is a woman under 40 with chronic myeloid leukemia. Some clones in this sample may be carry-over from other donors' samples. This sequence joins TRBV7-2 and TRBJ1-2, with D unclear. The CDR3 DNA follows: TGTGCCAGCAGCTTATACGATTGGTACAACTATGGCTACACCTTC. Translation: CASSLYDWYNYGYTF.